The 10 T cell receptor beta chains below all came from one sample that was sequenced in a study of OX40 agonist ivuxolimab in advanced cancers. Clones were read by immunoSEQ multiplex PCR, and TCRdb kept only the in-frame ones, dropping some. The repertoire includes 30,000 to 40,000 clones, roughly 89% of them detected once, and over 8.5% sits in the top ten. This material consisted of CD4+ or CD8+ T cells sorted from blood, taken in a trial of the OX40 agonist ivuxolimab. These receptor sequences come from an adult with an advanced solid tumor such as melanoma, head and neck, liver or kidney cancer.

The rearrangement joins TRBV7-6 to TRBJ2-5; 7 bases align to TRBD2. This CDR3 has 15 residues. The germline CDR1 and CDR2 sequences are SGHVS and FNYEAQ. V lost 2 bases, J lost 1 base, and 4 bases stayed unmatched. CDR3 in amino acids: CASSLFTGGQETQYF. CDR3 sequence (DNA): TGTGCCAGCAGCTTATTCACGGGGGGCCAAGAGACCCAGTACTTC.

The chain recombines TRBV19 with TRBJ1-5, with 10 bases that match TRBD1. CDR1 LNHDA and CDR2 SQIVND come from the germline V gene (reference sequence). The CDR3 sequence is 16 residues long. Trimming cost V 5 bases and J 6 bases; bases outside gene matches: 10. CDR3: CASSPGTGVRGQPQHF. The CDR3 bases are TGTGCCAGTAGTCCCGGGACAGGGGTGCGCGGTCAGCCCCAGCATTTT.

This chain connects TRBV28 to TRBJ2-3, with 10 bases fitting TRBD1. CDR1 is MDHEN and CDR2 is SYDVKM in the germline V gene. V shed 5 bases and J 5 bases; nucleotides not matched to a gene: 7. This CDR3 has 15 amino acids. The CDR3 sequence is CASSGTGTGVDTQYF. The DNA of the CDR3 is TGTGCCAGCAGTGGGACGGGGACAGGGGTAGATACGCAGTATTTT.

The rearrangement joins TRBV5-1 to TRBJ2-1; D gene uncertain. The CDR3 sequence is 14 residues long. Germline CDR1 SGHRS, CDR2 YFSETQ. Trimming pared 2 bases from V and 0 bases from J, leaving 6 bases between. CDR3 sequence: CASSLGNSYNEQFF. The CDR3 region has the DNA TGCGCCAGCAGCTTAGGAAACTCCTACAATGAGCAGTTCTTC.

This clone was picked up a small number of times. This chain joins TRBV9 and TRBJ2-1, with D tentatively TRBD1 (5 bases). V dropped 0 bases and J dropped 9 bases, with 13 bases sitting between them. Germline values: CDR1 SGDLS, CDR2 YYNGEE. This CDR3 is 14 amino acids long. The CDR3 nucleotides read TGTGCCAGCAGCGTAGCTTCAGGGATCGGTGAGCAGTTCTTC. Translated, it gives CASSVASGIGEQFF.

The V gene is TRBV30, the J gene TRBJ2-7, with 7 bases aligning to TRBD2. J lost 7 bases, V lost 3 bases, and 15 bases had no gene match. The germline V gene encodes CDR1 GTSNPN and CDR2 SVGIG (reference sequence). The CDR3 is made up of 15 amino acids. The CDR3 DNA is TGTGCCTGGAGCCCAGCGAGCGGGATTGAGAGGGAGCAGTACTTC. Translated, it gives CAWSPASGIEREQYF. The full variable domain, in which reference TRBV30 and TRBJ2-7 provide the parts outside the CDR3, is SQTIHQWPATLVQPVGSPLSLECTVEGTSNPNLYWYRQAAGRGLQLLFYSVGIGQISSEVPQNLSASRPQDRQFILSSKKLLLSDSGFYLCAWSPASGIEREQYFGPGTRLTVT.

The CDR3: CASSYSILTGELFF. The CDR3, as DNA: TGTGCCAGCAGTTACTCGATTCTCACCGGGGAGCTGTTTTTT. The J gene is TRBJ2-2, the V gene TRBV6-5; D is unclear. This CDR3 comprises 14 residues. Germline V gives CDR1 MNHEY, CDR2 SVGAGI. The V and J ends lost 0 bases and 4 bases respectively, with 6 bases between them.

J is TRBJ1-2 and V is TRBV28; D uncertain. This CDR3 comprises 16 residues. V dropped 7 bases and J dropped 3 bases, with 21 bases sitting between them. The germline CDR1 and CDR2 sequences are MDHEN and SYDVKM. CDR3 protein: CASTSTVEGLHYGYTF. CDR3 coding DNA: TGTGCCAGCACTTCCACGGTGGAAGGACTCCACTATGGCTACACCTTC.

This chain connects TRBV11-3 to TRBJ2-1, with 12 bases fitting TRBD2. The CDR3 totals 14 residues. V lost 6 bases and J lost 9; bases outside the gene matches: 6. Germline V gene lookup returns CDR1 SGHNT and CDR2 YENEEA. CDR3 sequence reads: CASRSLAGGVEQFF. In DNA form, the CDR3 reads TGTGCCAGCAGGAGCCTAGCGGGAGGGGTTGAGCAGTTCTTC.

In DNA form, the CDR3 reads TGCGCCAGCAGCTGGACAGCGCCTAACTACGAGCAGTACTTC. It translates to CASSWTAPNYEQYF. The chain has TRBV5-1 and TRBJ2-7, with D possibly being TRBD1 (6 bases). Germline V gene data show CDR1 as SGHRS and CDR2 as YFSETQ. CDR3 length: 14 residues. Trimming cost V 3 bases and J 3 bases, with 13 bases left between them.